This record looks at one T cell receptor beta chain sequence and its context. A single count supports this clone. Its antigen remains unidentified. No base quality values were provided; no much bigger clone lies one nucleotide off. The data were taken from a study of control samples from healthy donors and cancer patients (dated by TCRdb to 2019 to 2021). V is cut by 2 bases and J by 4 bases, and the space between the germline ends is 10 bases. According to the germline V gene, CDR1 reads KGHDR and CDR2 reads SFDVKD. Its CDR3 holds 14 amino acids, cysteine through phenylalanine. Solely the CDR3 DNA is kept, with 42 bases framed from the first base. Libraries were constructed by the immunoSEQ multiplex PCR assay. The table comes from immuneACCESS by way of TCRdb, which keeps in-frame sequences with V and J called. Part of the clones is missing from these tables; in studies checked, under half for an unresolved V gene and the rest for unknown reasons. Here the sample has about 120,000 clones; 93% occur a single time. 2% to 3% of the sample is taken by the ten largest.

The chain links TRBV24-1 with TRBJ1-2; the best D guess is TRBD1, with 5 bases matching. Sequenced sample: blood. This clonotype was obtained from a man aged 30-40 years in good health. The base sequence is TGTGCCACCAGTGATTCCGCGGGGACCTATGGCTACACCTTC. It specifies CATSDSAGTYGYTF.